This record looks at one T cell receptor (beta chain) sequence and its context. These data are taken from a study of T cell changes during pregnancy in multiple sclerosis. Some clones are missing from TCRdb's copy, which holds only in-frame ones; the method was immunoSEQ multiplex PCR. The table lists tens of thousands of clones, about 90% of them singletons. This sequence originates from a female donor in good health, enrolled as a control in a pregnancy study. The sample in question was peripheral blood, obtained in the first trimester of pregnancy.

This CDR3 reads CASSLAVAPGELFF. The CDR3 DNA reads as TGTGCCAGCAGCTTGGCGGTAGCCCCCGGGGAGCTGTTTTTT. The chain uses TRBV5-8 and TRBJ2-2; D remains ambiguous. Trimming shortened V by 0 bases and J by 6 bases, and 9 bases separated the two germline ends. The CDR3 contains 14 residues. Germline values: CDR1 SGHTS, CDR2 YDEGEE.